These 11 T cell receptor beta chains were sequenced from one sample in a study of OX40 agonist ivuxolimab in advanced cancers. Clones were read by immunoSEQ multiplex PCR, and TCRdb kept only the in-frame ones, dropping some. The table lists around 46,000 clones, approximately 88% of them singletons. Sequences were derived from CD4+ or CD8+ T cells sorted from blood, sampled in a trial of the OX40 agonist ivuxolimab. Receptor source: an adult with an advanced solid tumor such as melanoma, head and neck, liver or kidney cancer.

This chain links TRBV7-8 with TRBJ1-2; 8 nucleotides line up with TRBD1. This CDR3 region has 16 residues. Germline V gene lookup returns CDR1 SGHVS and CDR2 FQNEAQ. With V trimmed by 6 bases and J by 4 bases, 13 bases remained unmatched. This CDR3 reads CASSYQTGTGTYGYTF. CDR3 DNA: TGTGCCAGCAGTTATCAAACCGGGACAGGCACCTATGGCTACACCTTC.

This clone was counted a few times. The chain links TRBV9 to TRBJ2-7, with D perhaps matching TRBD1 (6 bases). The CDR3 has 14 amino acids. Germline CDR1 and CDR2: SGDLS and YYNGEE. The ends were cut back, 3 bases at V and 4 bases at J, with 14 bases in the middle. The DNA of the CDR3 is TGTGCCAGCAGCGCTTATGACGGACAGTACGAGCAGTACTTC. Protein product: CASSAYDGQYEQYF.

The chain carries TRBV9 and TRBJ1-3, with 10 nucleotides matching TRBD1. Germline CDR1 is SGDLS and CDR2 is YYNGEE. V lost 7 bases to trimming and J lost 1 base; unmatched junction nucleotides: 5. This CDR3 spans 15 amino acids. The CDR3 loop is CASATGGRSGNTIYF. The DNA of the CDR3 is TGTGCCAGCGCGACAGGGGGCCGATCTGGAAACACCATATATTTT.

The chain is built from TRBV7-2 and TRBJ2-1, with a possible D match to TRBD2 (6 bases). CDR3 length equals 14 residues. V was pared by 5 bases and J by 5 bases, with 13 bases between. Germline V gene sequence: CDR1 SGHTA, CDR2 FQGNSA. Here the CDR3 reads CASSASGGHNEQFF. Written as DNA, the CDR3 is TGTGCCAGCAGCGCCTCCGGGGGTCACAATGAGCAGTTCTTC.

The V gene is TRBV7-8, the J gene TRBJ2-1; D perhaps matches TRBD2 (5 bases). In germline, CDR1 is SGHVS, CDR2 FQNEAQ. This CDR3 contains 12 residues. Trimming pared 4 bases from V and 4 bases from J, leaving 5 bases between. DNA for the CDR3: TGTGCCAGCAGCTCGGGATACAATGAGCAGTTCTTC. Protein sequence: CASSSGYNEQFF.

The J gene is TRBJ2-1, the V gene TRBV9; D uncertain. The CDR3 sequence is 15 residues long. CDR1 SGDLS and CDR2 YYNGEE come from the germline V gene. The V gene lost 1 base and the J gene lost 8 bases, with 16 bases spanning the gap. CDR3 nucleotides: TGTGCCAGCAGCGTACTTCAGCCCCCCATGGATGAGCAGTTCTTC. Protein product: CASSVLQPPMDEQFF.

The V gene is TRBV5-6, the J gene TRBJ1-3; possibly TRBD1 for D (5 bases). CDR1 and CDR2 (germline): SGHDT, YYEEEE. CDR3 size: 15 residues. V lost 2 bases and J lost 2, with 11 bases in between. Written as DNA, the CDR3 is TGTGCCAGCAGCTTAGGGCAGGGAGCTGGAAACACCATATATTTT. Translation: CASSLGQGAGNTIYF.

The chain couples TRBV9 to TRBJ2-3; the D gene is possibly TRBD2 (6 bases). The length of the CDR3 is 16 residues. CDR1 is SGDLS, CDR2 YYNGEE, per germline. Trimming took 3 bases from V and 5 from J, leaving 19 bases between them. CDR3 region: CASSAFGGEDGDTQYF. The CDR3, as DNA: TGTGCCAGCAGCGCCTTCGGCGGGGAGGACGGAGATACGCAGTATTTT.

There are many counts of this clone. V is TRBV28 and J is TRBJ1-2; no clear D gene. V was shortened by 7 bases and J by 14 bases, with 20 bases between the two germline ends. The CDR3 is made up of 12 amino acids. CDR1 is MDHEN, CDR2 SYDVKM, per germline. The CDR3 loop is CASTPPRGAVTF. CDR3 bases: TGTGCCAGCACCCCCCCCCGGGGAGCGGTAACCTTC.

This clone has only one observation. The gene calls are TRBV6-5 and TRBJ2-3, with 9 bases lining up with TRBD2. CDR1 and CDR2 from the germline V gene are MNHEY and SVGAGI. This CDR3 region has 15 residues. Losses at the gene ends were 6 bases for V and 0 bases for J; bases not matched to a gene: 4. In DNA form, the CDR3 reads TGTGCCAGCAGACCGACTAGCGGAAGCACAGATACGCAGTATTTT. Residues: CASRPTSGSTDTQYF.

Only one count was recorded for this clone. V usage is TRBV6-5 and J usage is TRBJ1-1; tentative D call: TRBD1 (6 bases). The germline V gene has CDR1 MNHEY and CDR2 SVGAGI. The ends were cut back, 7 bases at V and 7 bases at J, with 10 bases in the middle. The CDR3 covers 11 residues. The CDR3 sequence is CASTGGGEAFF. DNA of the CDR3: TGTGCCAGCACGGGGGGCGGTGAAGCTTTCTTT.